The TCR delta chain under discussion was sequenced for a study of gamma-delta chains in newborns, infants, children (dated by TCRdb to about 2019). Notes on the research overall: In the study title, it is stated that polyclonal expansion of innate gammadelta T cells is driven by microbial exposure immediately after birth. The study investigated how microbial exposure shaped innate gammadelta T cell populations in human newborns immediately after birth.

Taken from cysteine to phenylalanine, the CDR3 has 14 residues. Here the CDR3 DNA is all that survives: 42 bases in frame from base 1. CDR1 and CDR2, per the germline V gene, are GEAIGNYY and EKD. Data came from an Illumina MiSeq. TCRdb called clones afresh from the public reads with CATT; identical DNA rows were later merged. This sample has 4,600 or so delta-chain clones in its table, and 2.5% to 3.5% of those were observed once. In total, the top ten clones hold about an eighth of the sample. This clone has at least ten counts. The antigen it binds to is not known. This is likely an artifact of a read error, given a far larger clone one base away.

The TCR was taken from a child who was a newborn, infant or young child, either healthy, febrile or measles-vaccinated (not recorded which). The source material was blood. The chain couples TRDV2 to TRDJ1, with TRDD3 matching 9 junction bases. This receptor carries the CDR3 CACDILGDTDELIF. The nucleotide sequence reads TGTGCCTGTGACATACTGGGGGACACCGATGAACTCATCTTT.